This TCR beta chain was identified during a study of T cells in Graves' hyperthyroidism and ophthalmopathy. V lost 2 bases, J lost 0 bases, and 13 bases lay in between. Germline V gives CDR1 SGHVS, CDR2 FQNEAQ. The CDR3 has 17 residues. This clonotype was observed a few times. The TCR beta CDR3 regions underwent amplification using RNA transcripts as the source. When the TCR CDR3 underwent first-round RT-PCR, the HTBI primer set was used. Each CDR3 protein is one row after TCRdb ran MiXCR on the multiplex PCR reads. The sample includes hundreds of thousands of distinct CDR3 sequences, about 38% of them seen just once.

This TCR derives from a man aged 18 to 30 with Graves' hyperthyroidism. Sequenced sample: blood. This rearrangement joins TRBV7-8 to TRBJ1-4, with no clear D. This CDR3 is CASSLRAFGSTNEKLFF. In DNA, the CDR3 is TGTGCCAGCAGCTTACGTGCATTCGGCTCAACTAATGAAAAACTGTTTTTT.